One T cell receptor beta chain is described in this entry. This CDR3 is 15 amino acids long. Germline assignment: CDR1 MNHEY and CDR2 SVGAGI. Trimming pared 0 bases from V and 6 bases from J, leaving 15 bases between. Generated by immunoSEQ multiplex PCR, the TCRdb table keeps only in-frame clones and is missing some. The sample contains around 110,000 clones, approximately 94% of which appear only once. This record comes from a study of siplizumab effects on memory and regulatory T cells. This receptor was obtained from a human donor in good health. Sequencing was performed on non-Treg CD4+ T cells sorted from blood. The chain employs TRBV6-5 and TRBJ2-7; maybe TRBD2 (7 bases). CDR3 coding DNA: TGTGCCAGCAGTTACTCCTGGGGGGGGCCGTCCGAGCAGTACTTC. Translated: CASSYSWGGPSEQYF.